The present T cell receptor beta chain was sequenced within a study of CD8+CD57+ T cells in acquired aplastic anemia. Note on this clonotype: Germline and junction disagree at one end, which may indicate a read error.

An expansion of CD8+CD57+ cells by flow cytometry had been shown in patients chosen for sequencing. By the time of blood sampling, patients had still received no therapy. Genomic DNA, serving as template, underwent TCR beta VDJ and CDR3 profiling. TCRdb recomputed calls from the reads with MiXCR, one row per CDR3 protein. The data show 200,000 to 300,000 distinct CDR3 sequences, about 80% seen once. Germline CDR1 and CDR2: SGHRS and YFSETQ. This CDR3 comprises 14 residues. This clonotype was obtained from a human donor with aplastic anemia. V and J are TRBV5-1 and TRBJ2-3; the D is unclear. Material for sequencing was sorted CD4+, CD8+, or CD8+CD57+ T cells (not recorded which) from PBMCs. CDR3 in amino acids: CASSHPYSHTTQYF. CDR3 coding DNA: TGTGCCAGCAGCCATCCCTATAGCCACACTACGCAGTATTTT.